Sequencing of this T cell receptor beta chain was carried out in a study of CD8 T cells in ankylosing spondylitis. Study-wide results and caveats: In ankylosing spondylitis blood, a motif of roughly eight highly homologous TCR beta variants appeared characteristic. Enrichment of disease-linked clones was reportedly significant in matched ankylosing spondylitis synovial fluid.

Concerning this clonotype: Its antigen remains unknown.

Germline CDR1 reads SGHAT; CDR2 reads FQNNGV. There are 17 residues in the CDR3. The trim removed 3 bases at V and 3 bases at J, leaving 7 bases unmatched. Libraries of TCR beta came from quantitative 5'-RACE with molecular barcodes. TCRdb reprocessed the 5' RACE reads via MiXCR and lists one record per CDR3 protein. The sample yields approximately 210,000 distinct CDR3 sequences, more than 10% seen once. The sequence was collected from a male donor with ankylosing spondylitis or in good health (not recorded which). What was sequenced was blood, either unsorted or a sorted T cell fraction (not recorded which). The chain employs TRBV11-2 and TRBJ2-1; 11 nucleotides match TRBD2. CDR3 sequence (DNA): TGTGCCAGCAGCTTTAATAGCGGGAGGGCTCTCTACAATGAGCAGTTCTTC. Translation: CASSFNSGRALYNEQFF.